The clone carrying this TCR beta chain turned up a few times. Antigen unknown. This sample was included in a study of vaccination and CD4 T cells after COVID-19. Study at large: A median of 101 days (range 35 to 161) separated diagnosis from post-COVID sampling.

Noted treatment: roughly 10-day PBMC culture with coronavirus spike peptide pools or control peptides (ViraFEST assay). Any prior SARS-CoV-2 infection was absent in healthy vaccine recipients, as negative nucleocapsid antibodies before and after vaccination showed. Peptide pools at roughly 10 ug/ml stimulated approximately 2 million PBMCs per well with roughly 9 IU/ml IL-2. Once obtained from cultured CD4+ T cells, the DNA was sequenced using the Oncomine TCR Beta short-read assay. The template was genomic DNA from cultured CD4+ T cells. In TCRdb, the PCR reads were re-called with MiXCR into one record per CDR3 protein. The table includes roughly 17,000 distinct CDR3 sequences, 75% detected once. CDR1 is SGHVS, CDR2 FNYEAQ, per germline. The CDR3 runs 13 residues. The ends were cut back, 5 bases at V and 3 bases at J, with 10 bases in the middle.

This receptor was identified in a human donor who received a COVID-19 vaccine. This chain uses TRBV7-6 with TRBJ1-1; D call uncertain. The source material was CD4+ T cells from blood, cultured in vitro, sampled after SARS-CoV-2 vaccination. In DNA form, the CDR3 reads TGTGCCAGCAGCCCTGACCGGTACACTGAAGCTTTCTTT. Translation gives CASSPDRYTEAFF.